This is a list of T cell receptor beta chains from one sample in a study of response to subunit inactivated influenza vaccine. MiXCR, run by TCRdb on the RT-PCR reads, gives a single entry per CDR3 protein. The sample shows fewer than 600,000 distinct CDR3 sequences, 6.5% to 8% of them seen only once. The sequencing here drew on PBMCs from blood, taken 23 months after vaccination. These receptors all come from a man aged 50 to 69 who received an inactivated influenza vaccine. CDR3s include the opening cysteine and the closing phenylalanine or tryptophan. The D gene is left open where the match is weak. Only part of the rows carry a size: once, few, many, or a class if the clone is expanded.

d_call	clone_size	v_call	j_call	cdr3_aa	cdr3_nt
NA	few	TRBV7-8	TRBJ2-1	CASSLEDSSPTSSYNEQFF	TGTGCCAGCAGCTTAGAGGACAGCTCACCCACGAGCTCCTACAATGAGCAGTTCTTC
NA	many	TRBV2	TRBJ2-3	CASSEGRGTDTQYF	TGTGCCAGCAGTGAAGGGCGCGGCACAGATACGCAGTATTTT
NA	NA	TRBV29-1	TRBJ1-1	CSVLREPNTEAFF	TGCAGCGTCCTAAGGGAGCCGAACACTGAAGCTTTCTTT
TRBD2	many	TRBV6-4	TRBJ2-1	CASSAPAGVWQFF	TGTGCCAGCAGTGCCCCTGCGGGAGTCTGGCAGTTCTTC
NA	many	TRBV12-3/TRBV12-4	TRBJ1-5	CASSLERGSNQPQHF	TGTGCCAGCAGTTTAGAACGGGGTAGCAATCAGCCCCAGCATTTT
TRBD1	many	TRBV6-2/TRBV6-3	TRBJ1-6	CASSYSGQGARSPLHF	TGTGCCAGCAGTTACTCGGGGCAGGGGGCCCGTTCACCCCTCCACTTT
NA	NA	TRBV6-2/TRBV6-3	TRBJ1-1	CASSYAGLTEAFF	TGTGCCAGCAGTTATGCAGGGCTCACTGAAGCTTTCTTT
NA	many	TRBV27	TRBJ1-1	CASTREGGTEAFF	TGTGCCAGCACTAGAGAGGGGGGAACTGAAGCTTTCTTT
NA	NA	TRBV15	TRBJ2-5	CATSRRQGLQETQYF	TGTGCCACCAGCAGACGACAGGGACTCCAAGAGACCCAGTACTTC
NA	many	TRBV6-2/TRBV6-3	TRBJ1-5	CASSYSTWRGPNQPQHF	TGTGCCAGCAGTTACTCGACCTGGCGGGGACCCAATCAGCCCCAGCATTTT
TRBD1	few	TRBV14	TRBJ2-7	CASSRTLQGAYEQYF	TGTGCCAGCAGTCGAACTTTACAGGGGGCTTACGAGCAGTACTTC
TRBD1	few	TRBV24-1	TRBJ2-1	CATSDYGTGGLINEQFF	TGTGCCACCAGTGATTACGGGACAGGGGGCCTGATCAATGAGCAGTTCTTC
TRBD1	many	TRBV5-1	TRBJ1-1	CASSLNVQGATEAFF	TGCGCCAGCAGCTTGAATGTTCAGGGGGCGACTGAAGCTTTCTTT
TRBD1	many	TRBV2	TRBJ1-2	CASSGDRGNGYTF	TGTGCCAGCAGTGGGGACAGGGGCAATGGCTACACCTTC
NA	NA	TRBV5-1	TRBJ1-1	CASSLIQGNTEAFF	TGCGCCAGCAGCTTAATTCAGGGGAACACTGAAGCTTTCTTT
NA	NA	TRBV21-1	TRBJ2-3	CASSIRSGLRLAGVLDTQYF	TGTGCCAGCAGCATAAGAAGCGGCCTTAGACTAGCGGGGGTTCTTGATACGCAGTATTTT
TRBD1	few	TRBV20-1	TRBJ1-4	CSARRQGESRLFF	TGCAGTGCTAGGCGGCAGGGGGAATCTAGGCTGTTTTTT
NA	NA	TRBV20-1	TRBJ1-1	CSASLVLGAFF	TGCAGTGCTTCTTTGGTACTGGGAGCTTTCTTT
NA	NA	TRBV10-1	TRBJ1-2	CASSESIRGGYTF	TGCGCCAGCAGTGAGTCGATAAGGGGTGGCTACACCTTC
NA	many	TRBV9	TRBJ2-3	CASSADGSTDTQYF	TGTGCCAGCAGCGCGGACGGAAGCACAGATACGCAGTATTTT
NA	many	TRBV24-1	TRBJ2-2	CATSEGDRNFFRNTGELFF	TGTGCCACCAGTGAGGGAGACAGGAACTTCTTTAGGAACACCGGGGAGCTGTTTTTT
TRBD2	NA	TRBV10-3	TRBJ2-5	CALSFSPVREGQETQYF	TGTGCCCTTAGCTTCTCGCCGGTCAGGGAGGGTCAAGAGACCCAGTACTTC
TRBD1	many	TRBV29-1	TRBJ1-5	CSVGTGVNQPQHF	TGCAGCGTCGGGACAGGGGTCAATCAGCCCCAGCATTTT
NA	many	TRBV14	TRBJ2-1	CASSLSLYSSYNEQFF	TGTGCCAGCAGCCTTTCCCTATACAGCTCCTACAATGAGCAGTTCTTC
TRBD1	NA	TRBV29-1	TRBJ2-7	CSGMGQGRYEQYF	TGCAGCGGGATGGGACAGGGACGCTACGAGCAGTACTTC
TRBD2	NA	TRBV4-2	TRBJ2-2	CASSQDGGLVIGELFF	TGTGCCAGCAGCCAAGACGGGGGACTAGTTATCGGGGAGCTGTTTTTT
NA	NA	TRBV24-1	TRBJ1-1	CATRGGRNTEAFF	TGTGCCACCAGGGGGGGAAGGAACACTGAAGCTTTCTTT
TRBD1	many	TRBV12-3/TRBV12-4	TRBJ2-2	CASSSNQGAGGELFF	TGTGCCAGCTCCTCGAATCAGGGGGCCGGCGGGGAGCTGTTTTTT
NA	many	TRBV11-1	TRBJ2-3	CASSLETASSSADTQYF	TGTGCCAGCAGCTTAGAAACGGCTAGCAGTTCGGCAGATACGCAGTATTTT
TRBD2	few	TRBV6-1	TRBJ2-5	CASRADGRALETQYF	TGTGCCAGCAGGGCGGATGGGAGGGCCTTAGAGACCCAGTACTTC
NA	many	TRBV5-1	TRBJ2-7	CASSSTLYEQYF	TGCGCCAGCAGCTCGACCTTGTACGAGCAGTACTTC
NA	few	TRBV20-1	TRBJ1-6	CSAPLWEGNSPLHF	TGCAGTGCCCCTTTGTGGGAAGGAAATTCACCCCTCCACTTT
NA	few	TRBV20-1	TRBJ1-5	CSAIVWGNQPQHF	TGCAGTGCTATAGTGTGGGGCAATCAGCCCCAGCATTTT
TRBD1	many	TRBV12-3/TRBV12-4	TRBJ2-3	CASSLSGQGTDTQYF	TGTGCCAGCAGTCTTTCGGGACAGGGCACAGATACGCAGTATTTT
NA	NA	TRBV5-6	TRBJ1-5	CASSPGWSGNQPQHF	TGTGCCAGCAGCCCCGGATGGTCCGGCAATCAGCCCCAGCATTTT
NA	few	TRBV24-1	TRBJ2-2	CATSDLQPGELFF	TGTGCCACCAGTGATTTGCAACCCGGGGAGCTGTTTTTT
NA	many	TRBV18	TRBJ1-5	CASSDTLNQPQHF	TGTGCCAGCTCAGACACCTTGAATCAGCCCCAGCATTTT
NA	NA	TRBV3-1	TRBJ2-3	CVPDPGLDTGHTQYF	TGTGTCCCCGACCCGGGACTCGACACGGGGCATACGCAGTATTTT
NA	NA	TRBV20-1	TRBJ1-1	CSARLVLRTRGSTEAFF	TGCAGTGCTAGACTGGTGCTACGGACCCGGGGTAGCACTGAAGCTTTCTTT
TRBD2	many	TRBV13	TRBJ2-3	CASSYSLAGGTDTQYF	TGTGCCAGCAGCTACTCCCTAGCGGGGGGCACAGATACGCAGTATTTT
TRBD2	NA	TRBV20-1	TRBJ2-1	CSARDVRSGGANEQFF	TGCAGTGCTAGAGATGTCCGAAGCGGGGGGGCGAATGAGCAGTTCTTC
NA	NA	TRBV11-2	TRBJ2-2	CASSSPTRPGELFF	TGTGCCAGCAGCTCTCCCACACGACCCGGGGAGCTGTTTTTT
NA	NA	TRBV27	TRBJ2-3	CASSLLGGLSTDTQYF	TGTGCCAGCAGTTTATTGGGGGGGCTGAGCACAGATACGCAGTATTTT
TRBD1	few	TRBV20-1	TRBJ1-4	CSARPGTGVEKLFF	TGCAGTGCTAGACCCGGGACAGGGGTGGAAAAACTGTTTTTT
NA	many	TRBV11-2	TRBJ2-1	CASTPILPNEQFF	TGTGCCAGCACCCCAATCCTCCCGAATGAGCAGTTCTTC
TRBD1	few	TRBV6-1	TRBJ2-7	CASSQTGQGHEQYF	TGTGCCAGCAGCCAGACGGGACAGGGCCACGAGCAGTACTTC
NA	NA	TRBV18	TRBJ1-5	CASSRGSAGGNQPQHF	TGTGCCAGCTCACGAGGGTCCGCCGGCGGCAATCAGCCCCAGCATTTT
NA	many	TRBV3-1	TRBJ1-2	CASSQEVGANYGYTF	TGTGCCAGCAGCCAAGAAGTTGGGGCTAACTATGGCTACACCTTC
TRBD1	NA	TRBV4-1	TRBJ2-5	CASSHGTGTQETQYF	TGCGCCAGCAGCCACGGGACAGGGACCCAAGAGACCCAGTACTTC
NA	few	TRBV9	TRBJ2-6	CASGYDSGANVLTF	TGTGCCAGCGGCTACGACTCTGGGGCCAACGTCCTGACTTTC
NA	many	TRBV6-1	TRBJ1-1	CASRGGGGTEAFF	TGTGCCAGCAGGGGCGGGGGGGGCACTGAAGCTTTCTTT
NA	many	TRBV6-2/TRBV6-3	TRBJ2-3	CASSYSPGLVLTDTQYF	TGTGCCAGCAGTTACTCACCGGGACTTGTTCTCACAGATACGCAGTATTTT
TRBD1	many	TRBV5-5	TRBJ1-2	CASSYDPGTGDYGYTF	TGTGCCAGCAGCTATGACCCCGGGACAGGGGACTATGGCTACACCTTC
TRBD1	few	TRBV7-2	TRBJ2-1	CASSLGQGAVGGEQFF	TGTGCCAGCAGCTTAGGTCAGGGGGCAGTAGGTGGTGAGCAGTTCTTC
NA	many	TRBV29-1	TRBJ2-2	CSVVQAKAGELFF	TGCAGCGTTGTCCAGGCAAAAGCCGGGGAGCTGTTTTTT
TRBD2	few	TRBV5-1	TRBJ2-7	CASSSASGRPFSYEQYF	TGCGCCAGCAGCTCAGCTAGCGGGAGACCCTTCTCCTACGAGCAGTACTTC
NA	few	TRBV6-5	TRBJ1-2	CASRTGPGGYTF	TGTGCCAGCAGGACAGGACCGGGTGGCTACACCTTC